This record covers a single TCR beta chain. Many counts were recorded for this clonotype. Its antigen is currently not known. There are no base qualities to consult, and no much larger clone falls within one base. The TCR beta CDR3 regions were amplified from RNA transcripts. For the first round of RT-PCR on the TCR CDR3, the HTBI primer set was used together with the Qiagen OneStep RT-PCR kit. A second multiplex PCR round built the libraries, followed by size selection and purification. Sequencing of the libraries was done on an Illumina HiSeq2000 using paired-end 100 bp reads. Concerning the study's data processing: SOAPnuke was used to process the raw data, throwing out any read that contained adapters or uncalled bases, had a mean Phred below 15, or lacked an exact constant-primer or identifier match. High-quality paired reads were merged with COPE v1.2.5, and unique nucleotide sequences were defined as clonotypes. MiTCR v1.1 was used to align the clonotypes against IMGT TRBV, TRBD and TRBJ reference segments. The analysis was restricted to V-J combinations with a frequency above 0.0001, which together covered around 99% of the repertoires. The TCS score was defined as F50 (clonal expansion) divided by E x V (chaos), with BLOSUM62-based TCRdist calculated between CDR3 peptides within each V-J. Welch's t-statistics and random forest reduced 450 to 600 V-J features to 13, which were used in a naive Bayes classifier (R e1071). Through fastp at Q25 and MiXCR, TCRdb rebuilt clones from the public reads, retaining in-frame beta chains. Identical CDR3 protein sequences are pooled into one entry, listed with their most common genes and DNA. These V and J calls are TCRdb output, not the study's own analysis. A total of over 200,000 distinct CDR3 sequences appear in this sample, 15% to 20% of them only once. 50% of the sample rests with the top ten.

From the cysteine up to the phenylalanine, the CDR3 has a length of 14 residues. The DNA shown is the 42-base CDR3, in frame from base 1. For CDR1 and CDR2, the germline V gene lists SNHLY and FYNNEI. Relative to germline, V is missing 7 bases and J is missing 0 bases, with 5 bases of the junction outside any gene match. The data were obtained in a study of T cells in Graves' hyperthyroidism and ophthalmopathy (dated by TCRdb to between 2019 and 2020). The study in broad terms: Peripheral blood was sampled at the time of initial diagnosis, prior to any treatment. To identify distinguishing TCR V-J signatures, a discovery cohort of some 100 patients was used, comprising 40 to 45 with Graves' ophthalmopathy and some 60 with stable Graves' hyperthyroidism. Whether ophthalmopathy could be predicted prospectively was tested in an independent validation cohort made up of about 18 hyperthyroidism patients plus 17 patients who later progressed to ophthalmopathy. The approximately 100 discovery patients were divided at random into training and test sets in a 7:3 ratio. The study also compared thyroid tissue and blood T-cell repertoires from five or six Graves' hyperthyroidism patients. Once sampling was done, hyperthyroidism patients were given methimazole at a starting dose of 30 mg daily, whereas ophthalmopathy patients were given high-dose intravenous methylprednisolone. TCR Vbeta CDR3 sequencing of around 130 peripheral blood samples (43 ophthalmopathy, under 80 hyperthyroidism and 17 progressor patients) is reported in the paper. Study-wide conclusions, independent of this receptor: In validation, the model predicted progression to ophthalmopathy a median of approximately 6.6 months before onset, with 65% to 71% sensitivity and just under 75% specificity. Most expanded thyroid clonotypes (frequency above 0.001) were also detected in blood, suggesting blood repertoires may reflect thyroid immune responses. Ophthalmopathy was separated from stable hyperthyroidism by a 13 V-J signature model, with over 85% sensitivity and about 84% specificity obtained in cross-validation and 80%/75% obtained in testing. No statistical method was used to fix the sample size in advance, and group allocation was not hidden from the investigators.

Stable Graves' hyperthyroidism was defined as no progression to ophthalmopathy during 18 months of follow-up. Hyperthyroidism patients were newly diagnosed, had a disease duration of under 2 months, and were aged 18 to 65 years. Exclusion was applied to patients with uncontrolled infections, other autoimmune diseases, pregnancy or lactation. Diagnoses were established on the basis of clinical symptoms, serum thyroxine and TRAb, thyroid ultrasound, and orbital computed tomography. Ficoll-Paque density gradient centrifugation was used to isolate PBMCs from about 9 ml of fresh peripheral blood. Total RNA was extracted with Trizol reagent, and quality was checked on an Agilent 2100 Bioanalyzer.

The sequenced sample consisted of blood. This chain joins TRBV2 to TRBJ1-2; 7 bases in between match TRBD1. The sequence was obtained from a man in his fifties with Graves' hyperthyroidism. The CDR3 reads CASKGTVTNYGYTF. Here is the DNA: TGTGCCAGCAAAGGGACAGTGACTAACTATGGCTACACCTTC.